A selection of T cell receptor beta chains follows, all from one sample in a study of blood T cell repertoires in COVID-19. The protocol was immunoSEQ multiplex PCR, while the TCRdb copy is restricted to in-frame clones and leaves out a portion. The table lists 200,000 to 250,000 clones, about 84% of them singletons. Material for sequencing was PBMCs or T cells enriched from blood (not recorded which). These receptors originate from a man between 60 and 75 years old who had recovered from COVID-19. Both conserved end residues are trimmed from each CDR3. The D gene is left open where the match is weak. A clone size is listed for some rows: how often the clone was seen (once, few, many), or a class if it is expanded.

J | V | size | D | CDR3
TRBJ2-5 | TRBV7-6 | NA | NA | ASSLVSETQY
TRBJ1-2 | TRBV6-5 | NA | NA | ASSRGRGQGYT
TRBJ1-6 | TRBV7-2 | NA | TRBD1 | ASSLLGQNNSPLH
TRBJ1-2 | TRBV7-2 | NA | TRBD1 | ASSDRTGRSHRGYT
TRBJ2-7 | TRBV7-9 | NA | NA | ASSSTLDQGEQY
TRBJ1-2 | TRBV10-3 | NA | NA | AIGERDVYGYT
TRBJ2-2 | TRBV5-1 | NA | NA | ASWTGTTGELF
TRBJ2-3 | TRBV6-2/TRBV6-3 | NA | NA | ASSYLGIGADTQY
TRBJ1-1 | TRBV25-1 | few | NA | ASSEYGDTEAF
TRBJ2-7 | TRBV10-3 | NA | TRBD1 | AISEPDWDRVGEQY
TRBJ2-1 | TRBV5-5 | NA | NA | ASSLAGGGRFEQF
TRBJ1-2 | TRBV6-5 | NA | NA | ASSSVLTGQGYT
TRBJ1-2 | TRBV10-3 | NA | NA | AISETGSYGYT
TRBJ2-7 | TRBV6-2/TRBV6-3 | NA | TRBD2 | ASSYATGLALYEQY
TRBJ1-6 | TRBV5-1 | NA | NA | ASSLVVDNSPLH
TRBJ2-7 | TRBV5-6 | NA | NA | ASSYLTFSYEQY
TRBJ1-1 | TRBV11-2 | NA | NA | ASSLFAGPEAF
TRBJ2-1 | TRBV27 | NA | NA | ASSKDRRNEQF
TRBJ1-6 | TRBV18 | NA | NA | ASSPEQGGSPLH
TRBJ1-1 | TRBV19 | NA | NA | ASSIGENTEAF
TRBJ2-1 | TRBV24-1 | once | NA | ATRNLDYGEQF
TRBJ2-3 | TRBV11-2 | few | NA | ASSLDGGAADTQY
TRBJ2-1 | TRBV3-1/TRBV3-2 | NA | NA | ASSQEGPSPSSYNEQF
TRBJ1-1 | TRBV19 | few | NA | ASSRALNTEAF
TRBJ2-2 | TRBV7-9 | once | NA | ASSLGANTGELF
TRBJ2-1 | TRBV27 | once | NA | ASSFGSEQF
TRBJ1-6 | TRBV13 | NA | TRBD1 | ASRSTGTGESPLH
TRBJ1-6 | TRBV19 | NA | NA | ASMMSSYNSPLH
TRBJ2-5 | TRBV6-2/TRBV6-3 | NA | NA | ASSYVQQETQY
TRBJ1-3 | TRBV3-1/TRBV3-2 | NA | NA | ASSQEWYSGVGNTIY
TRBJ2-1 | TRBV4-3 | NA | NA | ASSQSPVSNEQF
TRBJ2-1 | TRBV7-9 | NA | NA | ASSPDRSSYNEQF
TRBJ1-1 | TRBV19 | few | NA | ASTGFWTEAF
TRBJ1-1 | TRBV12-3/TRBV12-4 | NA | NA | ASSFSNTEAF
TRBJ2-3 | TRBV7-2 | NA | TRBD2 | ASRSSGGARSDTQY
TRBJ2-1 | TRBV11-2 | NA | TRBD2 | ASSVRTSNEQF
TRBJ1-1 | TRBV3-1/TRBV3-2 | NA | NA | ASSDLRVGATEAF
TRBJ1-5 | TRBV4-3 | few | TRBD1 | ASSQETGRNQPQH
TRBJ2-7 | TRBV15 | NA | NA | ATSTTEGVDYEQY
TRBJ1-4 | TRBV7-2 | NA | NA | ASSPAGLNEKLF
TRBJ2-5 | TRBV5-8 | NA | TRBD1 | ASSLSTGTGTQETQY
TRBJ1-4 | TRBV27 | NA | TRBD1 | ASSRHLGQGTTNEKLF
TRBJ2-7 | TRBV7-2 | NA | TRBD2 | ASSHASGESYEQY
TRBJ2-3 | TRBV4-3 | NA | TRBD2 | ASSQDLDPGGVDTQY
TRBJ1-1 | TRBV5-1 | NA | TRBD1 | ASSPWTGERVNTEAF
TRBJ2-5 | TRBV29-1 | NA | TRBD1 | SVEGTVETQY
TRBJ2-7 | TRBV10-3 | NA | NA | AISQEYEQY
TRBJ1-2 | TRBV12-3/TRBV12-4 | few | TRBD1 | ASSNRGGYT
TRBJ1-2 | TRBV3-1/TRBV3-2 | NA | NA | ASSQGLGGDYGYT
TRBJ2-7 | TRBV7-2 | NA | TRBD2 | ASSVTSASYEQY
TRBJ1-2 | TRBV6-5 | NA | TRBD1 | ASSYRTGGDIDGYT
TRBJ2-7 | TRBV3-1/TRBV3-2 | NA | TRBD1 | ASSQIGTAKLGSYEQY
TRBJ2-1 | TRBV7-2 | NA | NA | ASSLSMNSPYNEQF